The 30 T cell receptor beta chains below were found in one sample sequenced in a study of vaccination effects on CD4 cells after COVID-19. Clones were sequenced by immunoSEQ multiplex PCR, and TCRdb holds only the in-frame ones, with some missing. The table lists some 70,000 clones, 81% of them singletons, with 1.2% in the top ten. These TCRs are of unknown antigen specificity. After expansion with viral peptide pools in the ViraFEST assay, antigen-specific CD4+ T cells were sequenced. Once cultured for 10 days, the cells underwent separation to obtain CD4+ T cells. Participants each got two BNT162b2 or mRNA-1273 vaccine doses. The sample was CD4+ T cells from PBMCs cultured with HCoV-229E spike peptides, taken after COVID-19 vaccination. These receptors originate from a human donor who received a COVID-19 vaccine.

This clone was seen a handful of times. The chain employs TRBV7-2 and TRBJ1-1; perhaps TRBD1 as D (6 bases). V was cut by 6 bases and J by 4 bases, with 12 bases left in between. This CDR3 has 13 residues. Per the germline V gene, CDR1 is SGHTA and CDR2 is FQGNSA. The CDR3 region is CASREDSLTEAFF. The CDR3 region has the DNA TGTGCCAGCAGAGAGGACAGCCTCACTGAAGCTTTCTTT.

V usage is TRBV19 and J usage is TRBJ2-7, with D possibly being TRBD2 (6 bases). CDR3 length: 13 amino acids. CDR1 LNHDA and CDR2 SQIVND come from the germline V gene (reference sequence). Between the trimmed V and J ends, which lost 5 bases and 7 bases, there was a span of 15 bases. CDR3 region: CASSVSKGREQYV. As DNA, the CDR3 is TGTGCCAGTAGTGTATCAAAGGGGAGGGAGCAGTACGTC.

V usage is TRBV15 and J usage is TRBJ2-5; D is possibly TRBD2 (7 bases). This CDR3 comprises 14 residues. Trimming left V 3 bases short and J 2 bases short, with 10 bases between. Germline V gene data show CDR1 as LNHNV and CDR2 as YYDKDF (reference sequence). CDR3 nucleotide sequence: TGTGCCACCAGCAGGGGGAGGGGGCAAGAGACCCAGTACTTC. Translation gives CATSRGRGQETQYF.

This clone appeared a few times. The CDR3 DNA reads TGTGCCAGCAGCCTTGAAGGGACCTCGGGAGATACGCAGTATTTT. This encodes CASSLEGTSGDTQYF. This chain joins TRBV4-2 and TRBJ2-3, with D perhaps assigned TRBD1 or TRBD2 (5 bases each). Germline CDR1 reads LGHNA; CDR2 reads YNFKEQ. Trimming removed 4 bases at V and 5 bases at J, with 16 bases between. This CDR3 contains 15 residues.

The CDR3 DNA sequence: TGTGCCAGCTCACCATCTCAGGAGCCGACAGGCTATGGCTACACCTTC. Protein sequence: CASSPSQEPTGYGYTF. J is TRBJ1-2 and V is TRBV18; TRBD1 is a possible D gene (6 bases). This CDR3 spans 16 amino acids. Germline CDR1 is KGHSH and CDR2 is LQKENI. V gave up 2 bases and J gave up 4 bases, with 17 bases separating them.

The rearrangement joins TRBV7-8 to TRBJ1-1; maybe TRBD1 (5 bases). This CDR3 has 15 amino acids. Trimming left V 7 bases short and J 8 bases short, with 23 bases between. Germline V gene sequence: CDR1 SGHVS, CDR2 FQNEAQ. The CDR3, as DNA: TGTGCCAGCACCCAAGCGGCGGTGGGGGAGAAAGAAGCTTTCTTT. Amino acid sequence: CASTQAAVGEKEAFF.

The chain carries TRBV27 and TRBJ1-2; tentatively, D is TRBD1 (6 bases). The V gene lost 0 bases and the J gene lost 4 bases, with 12 bases spanning the gap. Germline V gives CDR1 MNHEY, CDR2 SMNVEV (reference sequence). The CDR3 is made up of 15 amino acids. The CDR3 region has the DNA TGTGCCAGCAGTTTATCGAGGGGGGGCCGCTATGGCTACACCTTC. Translating it yields CASSLSRGGRYGYTF.

The chain uses TRBV3-1 (or the pseudogene TRBV3-2) and TRBJ1-5; 8 nucleotides line up with TRBD1. Germline loops: CDR1 LGHDT, CDR2 YNNKEL (reference sequence). The length of the CDR3 is 13 residues. V dropped 3 bases and J dropped 6; count of bases not matched to a gene: 1. The CDR3: CASSQDRVQPQHF. The CDR3 DNA follows: TGTGCCAGCAGCCAGGACAGGGTTCAGCCCCAGCATTTT.

The rearrangement links TRBV24-1 to TRBJ1-5, with TRBD1 matching over 8 bases. CDR1 and CDR2 from the germline V gene are KGHDR and SFDVKD. Trimming took 10 bases from V and 1 from J; bases not matched to a gene: 8. The CDR3 is 15 residues long. The CDR3 sequence is CATHPGTGSNQPQHF. CDR3 bases: TGTGCCACTCACCCAGGGACAGGAAGCAATCAGCCCCAGCATTTT.

This clone is labeled medium-sized. The chain has TRBV15 and TRBJ1-1; D possibly corresponds to TRBD1 (5 bases). CDR3 length: 14 amino acids. Germline values: CDR1 LNHNV, CDR2 YYDKDF (reference sequence). V lost 1 base and J lost 1, with 7 bases in between. CDR3 nucleotides: TGTGCCACCAGCAGAGGACAGTCGAACACTGAAGCTTTCTTT. Protein sequence: CATSRGQSNTEAFF. Complete variable domain (other parts from reference TRBV15 and TRBJ1-1): DAMVIQNPRYQVTQFGKPVTLSCSQTLNHNVMYWYQQKSSQAPKLLFHYYDKDFNNEADTPDNFQSRRPNTSFCFLDIRSPGLGDTAMYLCATSRGQSNTEAFFGQGTRLTVV.

The chain is built from TRBV2 and TRBJ2-1; possibly TRBD2 for D (6 bases). The CDR3 loop spans 16 amino acids. The germline V and J ends were trimmed by 6 bases and 5 bases, with 20 bases remaining between them. CDR1 and CDR2 from the germline V gene are SNHLY and FYNNEI. Written as DNA, the CDR3 is TGTGCCAGCAGGCCCGGAGCGGGTCAATACCACAATGAGCAGTTCTTC. As protein: CASRPGAGQYHNEQFF.

V gene TRBV2 combines with J gene TRBJ1-2, with a tentative D call TRBD1 (6 bases). This CDR3 is 12 amino acids long. Trimming removed 8 bases at V and 8 bases at J, with 15 bases between. Per the germline V gene, CDR1 is SNHLY and CDR2 is FYNNEI. The CDR3 nucleotides read TGTGCCAGCGAAGCCAGGGGAAAAGGCTACACCTTC. Protein: CASEARGKGYTF.

The chain uses TRBV6-5 and TRBJ1-2; D ambiguous. This CDR3 has 13 residues. The V and J ends lost 8 bases and 2 bases respectively, with 12 bases between them. Germline CDR1 and CDR2: MNHEY and SVGAGI. CDR3 DNA: TGTGCCAGCGCCCTGGAGGGAAACTATGGCTACACCTTC. It codes for CASALEGNYGYTF.

This chain connects TRBV10-3 to TRBJ2-3, with 7 nucleotides matching TRBD2. The J segment lost 5 bases and the V segment lost 4 bases, leaving 9 bases of the junction unmatched. The CDR3 covers 15 residues. Germline CDR1 reads ENHRY; CDR2 reads SYGVKD. The CDR3 is CAISVGRGFLDTQYF. CDR3 in DNA: TGTGCCATCAGTGTAGGGAGGGGTTTCTTAGATACGCAGTATTTT.

The chain links TRBV12-3 or TRBV12-4 to TRBJ1-1; D unclear. Between the trimmed V and J ends, which lost 6 bases and 6 bases, there was a span of 11 bases. CDR3 size: 12 residues. Here the CDR3 DNA reads TGTGCCAGCAGAACGGGTGGATCTGAAGCTTTCTTT. Residues: CASRTGGSEAFF.

The chain combines TRBV9 with TRBJ2-2; 8 bases agree with TRBD2. Germline values: CDR1 SGDLS, CDR2 YYNGEE. The V gene end was trimmed by 3 bases and the J gene end by 0 bases; junction bases not matched to a gene: 10. The CDR3 runs 18 residues. The CDR3 reads CASSAVGGSGANTGELFF. CDR3 nucleotide sequence: TGTGCCAGCAGCGCGGTTGGTGGTAGCGGGGCGAACACCGGGGAGCTGTTTTTT.

The chain combines TRBV19 with TRBJ1-3; TRBD1 matches at 7 bases. The ends lost 4 bases at V and 0 bases at J; junction bases unmatched: 6. Germline CDR1 and CDR2: LNHDA and SQIVND (reference sequence). The CDR3 consists of 16 residues. As DNA, the CDR3 is TGTGCCAGTAGTAACAGGGGCGAGAGCTCTGGAAACACCATATATTTT. It codes for CASSNRGESSGNTIYF.

The rearrangement links TRBV6-2 or TRBV6-3 to TRBJ2-7; a weak D match, TRBD1 (7 bases). Germline V gene data show CDR1 as MNHEY and CDR2 as SVGEGT. With 6 bases removed from V and 3 bases from J, the gap between germline ends came to 18 bases. The CDR3 totals 15 residues. CDR3 bases: TGTGCCAGCAGCTCGAGGGGGCGCGGGGACTACGAGCAGTACGTC. Its protein is CASSSRGRGDYEQYV.

This clone was seen many times. The CDR3 reads CASSFGGGTDTQYF. The CDR3 DNA is TGTGCCAGCAGCTTCGGGGGGGGCACAGATACGCAGTATTTT. J is TRBJ2-3 and V is TRBV5-4; TRBD2 agrees at 8 bases. From germline, CDR1 is SGHNT and CDR2 YYREEE (reference sequence). The CDR3 is made up of 14 amino acids. V gave up 2 bases and J gave up 1 base; unmatched junction bases: 0.

V is TRBV7-2 and J is TRBJ2-7, with TRBD2 matching 14 bases. Germline values: CDR1 SGHTA, CDR2 FQGNSA. Losses at the gene ends were 3 bases for V and 9 bases for J; bases not matched to a gene: 7. The CDR3 loop spans 15 amino acids. The CDR3 region is CASSLAAGTSGGQYV. The CDR3 DNA reads TGTGCCAGCAGCTTGGCCGCCGGGACTAGCGGGGGGCAGTACGTC.

This clone is a singleton in its sample. The genes are TRBV2 and TRBJ1-5; possibly TRBD1 for D (5 bases). The ends were cut back, 2 bases at V and 2 bases at J, with 7 bases in the middle. Germline V gene lookup returns CDR1 SNHLY and CDR2 FYNNEI. This CDR3 region has 14 residues. CDR3 DNA sequence: TGTGCCAGCAGTGAATGGGACCGCAATCAGCCCCAGCATTTT. Protein product: CASSEWDRNQPQHF.

The V and J genes are TRBV6-5 and TRBJ2-3; 11 positions match TRBD1. The V segment lost 6 bases and the J segment 4 bases; nucleotides outside the gene matches: 6. This CDR3 spans 15 amino acids. The V gene's germline CDR1 is MNHEY and CDR2 SVGAGI. The DNA of the CDR3 is TGTGCCAGCAGATGGACAGGGGGCGCTTCAGATACGCAGTATTTT. Its protein product is CASRWTGGASDTQYF.

The chain recombines TRBV6-4 with TRBJ2-3; possibly TRBD2 for D (5 bases). Germline CDR1 reads MRHNA; CDR2 reads SNTAGT. The CDR3 is made up of 13 amino acids. Deletions cut 8 bases from V and 5 bases from J, with 14 bases between. The CDR3 bases are TGTGCCAGCGGCGAACGGGCGGGAGATACGCAGTATTTT. It encodes CASGERAGDTQYF.

The chain employs TRBV7-8 and TRBJ1-5; no definite D call. CDR1 SGHVS and CDR2 FQNEAQ come from the germline V gene. The ends were cut back, 0 bases at V and 2 bases at J, with 11 bases in the middle. The CDR3 runs to 16 residues. In nucleotides, the CDR3 is TGTGCCAGCAGCTTAGCAGGGCGTAGGGGCAATCAGCCCCAGCATTTT. Its protein product is CASSLAGRRGNQPQHF.

CDR3 sequence reads: CASSLDRYSVLFF. CDR3 sequence (DNA): TGTGCCAGCAGTTTGGACCGCTATTCGGTACTGTTTTTT. The rearrangement joins TRBV28 to TRBJ1-4, with D unresolved. Germline CDR1 and CDR2: MDHEN and SYDVKM. Trimming removed 3 bases at V and 13 bases at J, with 15 bases between. The length of the CDR3 is 13 residues.

This clone was observed a handful of times. The rearrangement joins TRBV6-1 to TRBJ2-7; D is possibly TRBD2 (7 bases). This CDR3 is built from 15 residues. Trimming stripped 2 bases from V and 0 bases from J, with 11 bases between. In germline, CDR1 is MNHNS, CDR2 SASEGT. The CDR3 region has the DNA TGTGCCAGCAGTGAAAGGGGGGGCAGCTCCTACGAGCAGTACGTC. Translating it yields CASSERGGSSYEQYV.

This clone was counted between two and nine times. The chain employs TRBV30 and TRBJ1-2; a possible D gene is TRBD1 (5 bases). This CDR3 has 13 amino acids. Germline V gene lookup returns CDR1 GTSNPN and CDR2 SVGIG (reference sequence). The DNA of the CDR3 is TGTCTGGGTCGGGACGGATCTAACTATGGCTACACCTTC. It encodes CLGRDGSNYGYTF. Full variable domain (remainder filled in from reference TRBV30 and TRBJ1-2): SQTIHQWPATLVQPVGSPLSLECTVEGTSNPNLYWYRQAAGRGLQLLFYSVGIGQISSEVPQNLSASRPQDRQFILSSKKLLLSDSGFYLCLGRDGSNYGYTFGSGTRLTVV.

The V call is TRBV6-5, the J call TRBJ2-3; TRBD2 aligns across 9 bases. Losses at the gene ends were 7 bases for V and 6 bases for J; bases not matched to a gene: 5. From germline, CDR1 is MNHEY and CDR2 SVGAGI. The CDR3 length is 13 residues. CDR3 sequence (DNA): TGTGCCAGCACCAGCGGGGGGAAGGATACGCAGTATTTT. It codes for CASTSGGKDTQYF.

V and J are TRBV2 and TRBJ1-4, with D tentatively TRBD1 (6 bases). The CDR3 contains 14 residues. V dropped 8 bases and J dropped 8 bases, with 18 bases sitting between them. The germline V gene has CDR1 SNHLY and CDR2 FYNNEI. CDR3 coding DNA: TGTGCCAGCGGACGAAACAGGGTTTACGAAAAACTGTTTTTT. Translating it yields CASGRNRVYEKLFF.

The chain uses TRBV24-1 and TRBJ2-5, with 9 bases matching TRBD1. V gave up 5 bases and J gave up 5 bases; unmatched junction bases: 5. Germline CDR1 KGHDR, CDR2 SFDVKD. CDR3 size: 14 residues. The CDR3 region has the DNA TGTGCCACCAGTGTCACAGGGGGCTCGGAGACCCAGTACTTC. Protein product: CATSVTGGSETQYF.